Listed below are T cell receptor beta chains from one sample, sequenced in a study of blood T cells in healthy people across ages. TCRdb re-derived calls from the 5' RACE reads in MiXCR, one entry per CDR3 protein. The sample has fewer than 950,000 distinct CDR3 sequences, approximately 55% seen once. Sequenced input: blood. The receptors derive from an elderly man in good health. CDR3s include the opening cysteine and the closing phenylalanine or tryptophan. Fields, in order: clone size, J gene, D gene, V gene, CDR3 protein, CDR3 DNA. D genes are given only for firm matches. Size is omitted from some rows. Given values are once, few, many or a class for expanded clones.

clone size: few
J gene: TRBJ2-1
D gene: NA
V gene: TRBV11-2
CDR3 protein: CASSLNVDEQFF
CDR3 DNA: TGTGCCAGCAGCTTAAATGTCGATGAGCAGTTCTTC

clone size: NA
J gene: TRBJ1-2
D gene: NA
V gene: TRBV29-1
CDR3 protein: CSVSPSGGYTF
CDR3 DNA: TGCAGCGTGTCACCGAGCGGCGGCTACACCTTC

clone size: NA
J gene: TRBJ2-1
D gene: TRBD2
V gene: TRBV5-1
CDR3 protein: CASSPSAGGVSNEQFF
CDR3 DNA: TGCGCCAGCAGCCCCTCAGCGGGAGGGGTGAGTAATGAGCAGTTCTTC

clone size: NA
J gene: TRBJ1-5
D gene: TRBD1
V gene: TRBV10-3
CDR3 protein: CATRQGRDNQPQHF
CDR3 DNA: TGTGCCACCCGACAGGGTCGGGACAATCAGCCCCAGCATTTT

clone size: NA
J gene: TRBJ2-7
D gene: TRBD1
V gene: TRBV29-1
CDR3 protein: CSAPRTGAAYEQYF
CDR3 DNA: TGCAGCGCCCCCCGGACAGGCGCTGCCTACGAGCAGTACTTC

clone size: NA
J gene: TRBJ1-2
D gene: TRBD1
V gene: TRBV7-9
CDR3 protein: CASSLVGAGGNYGYTF
CDR3 DNA: TGTGCCAGCAGCCTGGTCGGTGCAGGGGGCAACTATGGCTACACCTTC

clone size: NA
J gene: TRBJ1-1
D gene: NA
V gene: TRBV12-3/TRBV12-4
CDR3 protein: CASSLLGHTEAFF
CDR3 DNA: TGTGCCAGCAGTTTGCTAGGTCACACTGAAGCTTTCTTT

clone size: NA
J gene: TRBJ1-4
D gene: NA
V gene: TRBV7-2
CDR3 protein: CASSLPLQGRPNEKLFF
CDR3 DNA: TGTGCCAGCAGCCTACCACTTCAGGGGAGGCCTAATGAAAAACTGTTTTTT

clone size: NA
J gene: TRBJ2-1
D gene: NA
V gene: TRBV7-6
CDR3 protein: CASSLFRGDGEQFF
CDR3 DNA: TGTGCCAGCAGCTTATTTAGGGGGGACGGTGAGCAGTTCTTC

clone size: NA
J gene: TRBJ2-6
D gene: TRBD2
V gene: TRBV4-2
CDR3 protein: CASSQDGGAGANVLTF
CDR3 DNA: TGTGCCAGCAGCCAAGATGGGGGGGCTGGGGCCAACGTCCTGACTTTC

clone size: NA
J gene: TRBJ1-1
D gene: TRBD1
V gene: TRBV6-5
CDR3 protein: CASRLQGANTEAFF
CDR3 DNA: TGTGCCAGCAGATTACAGGGGGCGAACACTGAAGCTTTCTTT

clone size: NA
J gene: TRBJ1-2
D gene: NA
V gene: TRBV7-2
CDR3 protein: CASSLRAGRFYTF
CDR3 DNA: TGTGCCAGCAGCTTAAGAGCAGGGCGGTTCTACACCTTC

clone size: NA
J gene: TRBJ1-2
D gene: NA
V gene: TRBV6-1
CDR3 protein: CASSDVPYGYTF
CDR3 DNA: TGTGCCAGCAGTGACGTCCCCTATGGCTACACCTTC

clone size: few
J gene: TRBJ2-1
D gene: TRBD1
V gene: TRBV20-1
CDR3 protein: CSAAYRGNEQFF
CDR3 DNA: TGCAGTGCGGCGTACAGGGGTAATGAGCAGTTCTTC

clone size: NA
J gene: TRBJ2-1
D gene: NA
V gene: TRBV15
CDR3 protein: CATSRDPAHNEQFF
CDR3 DNA: TGTGCCACCAGCAGAGATCCCGCCCACAATGAGCAGTTCTTC

clone size: NA
J gene: TRBJ1-1
D gene: TRBD1
V gene: TRBV29-1
CDR3 protein: CSVYPIQGAWGSTEAFF
CDR3 DNA: TGCAGCGTTTATCCAATACAGGGGGCGTGGGGGAGCACTGAAGCTTTCTTT

clone size: NA
J gene: TRBJ2-6
D gene: NA
V gene: TRBV20-1
CDR3 protein: CSAGVSGANVLTF
CDR3 DNA: TGCAGTGCTGGAGTGTCAGGGGCCAACGTCCTGACTTTC

clone size: few
J gene: TRBJ2-7
D gene: NA
V gene: TRBV5-4
CDR3 protein: CATKGGAKNEQYF
CDR3 DNA: TGTGCCACAAAGGGGGGGGCTAAGAACGAGCAGTACTTC